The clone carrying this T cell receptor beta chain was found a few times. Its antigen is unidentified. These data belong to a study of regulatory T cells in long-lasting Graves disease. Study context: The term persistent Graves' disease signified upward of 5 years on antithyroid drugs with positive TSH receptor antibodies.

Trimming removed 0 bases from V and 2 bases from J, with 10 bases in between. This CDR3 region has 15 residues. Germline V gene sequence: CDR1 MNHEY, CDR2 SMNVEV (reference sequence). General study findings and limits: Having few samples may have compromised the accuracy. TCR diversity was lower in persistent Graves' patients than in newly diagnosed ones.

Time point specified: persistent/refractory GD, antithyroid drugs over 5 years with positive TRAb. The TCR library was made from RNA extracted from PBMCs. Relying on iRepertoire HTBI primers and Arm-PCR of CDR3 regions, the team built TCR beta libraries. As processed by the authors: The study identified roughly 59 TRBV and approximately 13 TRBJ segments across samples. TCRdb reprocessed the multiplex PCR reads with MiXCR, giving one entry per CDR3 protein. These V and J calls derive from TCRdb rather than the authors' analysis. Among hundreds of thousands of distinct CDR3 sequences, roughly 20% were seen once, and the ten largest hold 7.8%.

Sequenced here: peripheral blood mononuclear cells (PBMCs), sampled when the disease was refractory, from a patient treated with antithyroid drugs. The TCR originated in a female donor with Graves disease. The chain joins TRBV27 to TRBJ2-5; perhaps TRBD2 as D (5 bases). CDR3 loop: CASSLSIASQETQYF. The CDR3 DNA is TGTGCCAGCAGTTTATCGATAGCGTCTCAAGAGACCCAGTACTTC.